The T cell receptor (beta chain) described here comes from a study of early stage breast cancer tumors. Sequenced by immunoSEQ multiplex PCR; TCRdb stores in-frame clones only, minus some. The sample includes tens of thousands of clones, 70% to 85% of them seen just once. Findings and limits, study-wide: Commonly generated sequences made up most enriched TCRB sequences shared between patients.

On this clone itself: The antigen remains unidentified.

Germline values: CDR1 SGHAT, CDR2 FQNNGV. Losses at the gene ends were 6 bases for V and 5 bases for J; bases not matched to a gene: 11. CDR3 length: 15 residues. Sample: blood. The sequence came from a person in their sixties or seventies with breast cancer. This sequence joins TRBV11-2 and TRBJ2-7; 9 nucleotides match TRBD1. CDR3: CASRNTGGTRNEQYF. CDR3 sequence (DNA): TGTGCCAGCAGAAACACAGGGGGCACGCGGAACGAGCAGTACTTC.